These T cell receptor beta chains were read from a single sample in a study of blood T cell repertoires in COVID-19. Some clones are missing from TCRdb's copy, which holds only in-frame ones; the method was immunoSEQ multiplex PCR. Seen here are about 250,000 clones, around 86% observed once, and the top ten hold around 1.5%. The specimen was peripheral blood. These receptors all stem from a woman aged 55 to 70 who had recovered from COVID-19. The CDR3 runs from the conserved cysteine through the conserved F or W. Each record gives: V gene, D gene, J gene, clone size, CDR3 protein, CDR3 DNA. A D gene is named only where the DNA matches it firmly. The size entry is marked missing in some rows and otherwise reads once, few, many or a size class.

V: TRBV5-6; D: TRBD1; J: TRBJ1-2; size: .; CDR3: CASSWDRALGYTF; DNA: TGTGCCAGCAGTTGGGACAGGGCGTTAGGCTACACCTTC
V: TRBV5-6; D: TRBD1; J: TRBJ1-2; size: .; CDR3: CASSLGRGRYGYTF; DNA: TGTGCCAGCAGCTTGGGCAGGGGGAGATATGGCTACACCTTC
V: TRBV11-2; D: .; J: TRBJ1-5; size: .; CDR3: CASSLAGGAYQPQHF; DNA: TGTGCCAGCAGCTTAGCGGGGGGTGCGTATCAGCCCCAGCATTTT
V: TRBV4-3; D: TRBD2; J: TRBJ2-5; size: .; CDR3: CASSQSRAGNQETQYF; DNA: TGCGCCAGCAGCCAATCACGAGCGGGGAACCAAGAGACCCAGTACTTC
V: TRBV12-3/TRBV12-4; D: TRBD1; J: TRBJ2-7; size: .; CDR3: CASTLDRAYEQYF; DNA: TGTGCCAGCACCCTGGACAGGGCCTACGAGCAGTACTTC
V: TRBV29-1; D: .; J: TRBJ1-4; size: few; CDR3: CSVEDGAREKLFF; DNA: TGCAGCGTTGAGGATGGGGCTCGAGAAAAACTGTTTTTT
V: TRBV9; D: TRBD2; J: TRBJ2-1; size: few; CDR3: CASSPERGGAYNEQFF; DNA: TGTGCCAGCAGTCCTGAGCGGGGGGGTGCTTACAATGAGCAGTTCTTC
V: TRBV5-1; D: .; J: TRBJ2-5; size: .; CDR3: CASITGEIMAETQYF; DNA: TGCGCCAGCATCACCGGGGAGATCATGGCTGAGACCCAGTACTTC
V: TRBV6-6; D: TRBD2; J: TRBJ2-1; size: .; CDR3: CASSLAGTSGGSSYNEQFF; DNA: TGTGCCAGCAGCTTGGCCGGGACTAGCGGGGGCTCCTCCTACAATGAGCAGTTCTTC
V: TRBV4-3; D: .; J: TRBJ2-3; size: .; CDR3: CASSQELGITDTQYF; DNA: TGCGCCAGCAGCCAAGAGCTAGGTATCACAGATACGCAGTATTTT
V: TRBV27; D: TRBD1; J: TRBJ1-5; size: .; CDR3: CASRGIRGANQPQHF; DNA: TGTGCCAGCAGAGGCATCAGGGGGGCGAATCAGCCCCAGCATTTT
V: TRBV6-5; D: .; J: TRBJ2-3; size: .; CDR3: CASSNWGLSTDTQYF; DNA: TGTGCCAGCAGTAACTGGGGGCTAAGCACAGATACGCAGTATTTT
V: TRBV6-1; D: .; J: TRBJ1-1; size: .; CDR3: CASSEHGAGNTEAFF; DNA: TGTGCCAGCAGTGAGCACGGTGCAGGGAACACTGAAGCTTTCTTT
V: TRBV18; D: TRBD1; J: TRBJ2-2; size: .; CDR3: CASSPTGGPGTGELFF; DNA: TGTGCCAGCTCACCGACAGGGGGCCCAGGCACCGGGGAGCTGTTTTTT
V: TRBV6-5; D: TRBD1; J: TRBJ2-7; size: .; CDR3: CASSSGATGGGQQYF; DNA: TGTGCCAGCAGTTCAGGGGCGACAGGGGGCGGACAGCAGTACTTC
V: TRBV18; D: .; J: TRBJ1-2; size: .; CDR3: CASSPRTENYGYTF; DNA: TGTGCCAGCTCACCCCGGACTGAGAACTATGGCTACACCTTC
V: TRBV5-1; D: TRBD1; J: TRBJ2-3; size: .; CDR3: CASSLGQGGTDTQYF; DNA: TGCGCCAGCAGCTTGGGACAGGGGGGCACAGATACGCAGTATTTT
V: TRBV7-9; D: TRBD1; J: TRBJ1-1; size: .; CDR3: CASGSLRGTLNTEAFF; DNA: TGTGCCAGCGGATCGCTCAGGGGGACGTTGAACACTGAAGCTTTCTTT
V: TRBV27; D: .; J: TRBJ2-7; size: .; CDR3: CASRQGLQVFNEQYF; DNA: TGTGCCAGCAGACAGGGTCTTCAGGTATTCAACGAGCAGTACTTC